A single T cell receptor (beta chain) is shown here with its context. The target antigen is unknown. The data are from a study of cytomegalovirus exposure and HLA in healthy donors. PCR primers comprised 60 Vbeta and 13 Jbeta primers. The table came from immunoSEQ multiplex PCR; TCRdb's copy has only in-frame clones and leaves some out. The profile shows around 200,000 clones, roughly 85% of them singletons. General study findings and limits: Reports showed the classifier diagnosing cytomegalovirus status with high specificity and sensitivity. Earlier analysis found most TCR beta V segments productive about 87% or about 30% of the time. Cytomegalovirus association was listed for 164 TCR beta chains. Most subjects' HLA-A and HLA-B alleles were reportedly predicted from TCR beta sequences.

This CDR3 is 14 amino acids long. The V gene lost 7 bases and the J gene lost 6 bases, with 15 bases spanning the gap. Germline V gene lookup returns CDR1 MRHNA and CDR2 SNTAGT. The sample comprised PBMCs. The chain links TRBV6-4 to TRBJ2-2; TRBD2 might be the D (6 bases). The receptor's source is a man younger than 35 in good health and CMV-seronegative. The CDR3 nucleotides read TGTGCCAGCAAAGTTGGAACGGGAGCCGGGGAGCTGTTTTTT. It specifies CASKVGTGAGELFF.